This T cell receptor beta chain was observed in a study of blood T cell repertoires in COVID-19. The V segment lost 7 bases and the J segment 0 bases; nucleotides outside the gene matches: 12. The CDR3 length is 17 residues. Germline CDR1 SQVTM, CDR2 ANQGSEA. Under the authors' procedure: Amplifying reference gene primers gave estimates of nucleated cell counts. The repertoire was sequenced with immunoSEQ multiplex PCR; TCRdb's copy has only in-frame clones and lacks some. That table supplies the V and J calls and clone size; D and trimming were determined from the DNA. This table holds about 280,000 clones, about four fifths found once.

The rearrangement uses TRBV29-1 and TRBJ2-6, with 7 bases matching TRBD1. The TCR was taken from a man aged 35 to 55 who had been exposed to COVID-19. Sequencing input: PBMCs or T cells enriched from blood (not recorded which). The CDR3 nucleotides read TGCAGCGCTAGAACAGGGGTCGGGCCCTCTGGGGCCAACGTCCTGACTTTC. Translating gives CSARTGVGPSGANVLTF.